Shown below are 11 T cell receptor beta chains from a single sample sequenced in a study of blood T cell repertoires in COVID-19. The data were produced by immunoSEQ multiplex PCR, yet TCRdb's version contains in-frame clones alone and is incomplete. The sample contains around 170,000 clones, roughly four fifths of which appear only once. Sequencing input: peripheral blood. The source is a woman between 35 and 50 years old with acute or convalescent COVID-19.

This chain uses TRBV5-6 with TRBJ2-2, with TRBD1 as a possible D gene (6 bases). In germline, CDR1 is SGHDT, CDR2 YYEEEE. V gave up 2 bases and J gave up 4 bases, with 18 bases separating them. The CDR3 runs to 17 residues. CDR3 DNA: TGTGCCAGCAGCTTTGGTTTCGGCAGGGGCGGCACCGGGGAGCTGTTTTTT. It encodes CASSFGFGRGGTGELFF.

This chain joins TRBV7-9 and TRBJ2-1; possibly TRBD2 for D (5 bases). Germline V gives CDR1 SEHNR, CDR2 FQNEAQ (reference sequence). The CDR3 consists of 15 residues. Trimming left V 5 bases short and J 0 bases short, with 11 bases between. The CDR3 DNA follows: TGTGCCAGCAGCACCACGGGATACTCCTACAATGAGCAGTTCTTC. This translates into CASSTTGYSYNEQFF.

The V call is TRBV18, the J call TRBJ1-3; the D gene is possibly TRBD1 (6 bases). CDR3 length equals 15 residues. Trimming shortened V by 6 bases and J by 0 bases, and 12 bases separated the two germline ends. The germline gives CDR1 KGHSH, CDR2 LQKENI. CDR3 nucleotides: TGTGCCAGCTCGCAGGACAGATACTCTGGAAACACCATATATTTT. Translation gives CASSQDRYSGNTIYF.

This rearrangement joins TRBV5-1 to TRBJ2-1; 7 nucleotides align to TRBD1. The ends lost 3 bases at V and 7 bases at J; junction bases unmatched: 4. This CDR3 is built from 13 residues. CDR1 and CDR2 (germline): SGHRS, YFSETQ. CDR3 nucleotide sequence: TGCGCCAGCAGCTGGACAGGTAGTAATGAGCAGTTCTTC. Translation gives CASSWTGSNEQFF.

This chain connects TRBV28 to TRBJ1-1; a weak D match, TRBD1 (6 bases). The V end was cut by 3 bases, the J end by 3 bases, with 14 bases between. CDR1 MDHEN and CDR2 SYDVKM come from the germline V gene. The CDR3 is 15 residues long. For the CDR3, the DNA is TGTGCCAGCAGTTTGGGTCCAGGGGAAGACACTGAAGCTTTCTTT. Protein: CASSLGPGEDTEAFF. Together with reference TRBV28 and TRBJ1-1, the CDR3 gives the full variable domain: DVKVTQSSRYLVKRTGEKVFLECVQDMDHENMFWYRQDPGLGLRLIYFSYDVKMKEKGDIPEGYSVSREKKERFSLILESASTNQTSMYLCASSLGPGEDTEAFFGQGTRLTVV.

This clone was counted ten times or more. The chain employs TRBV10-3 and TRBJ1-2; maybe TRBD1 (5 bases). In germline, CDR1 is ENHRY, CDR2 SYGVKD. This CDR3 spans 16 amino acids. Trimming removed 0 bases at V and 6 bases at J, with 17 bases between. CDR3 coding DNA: TGTGCCATCAGTGAGTCTTTCGCCGCGGGGACGGATGGCTACACCTTC. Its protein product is CAISESFAAGTDGYTF.

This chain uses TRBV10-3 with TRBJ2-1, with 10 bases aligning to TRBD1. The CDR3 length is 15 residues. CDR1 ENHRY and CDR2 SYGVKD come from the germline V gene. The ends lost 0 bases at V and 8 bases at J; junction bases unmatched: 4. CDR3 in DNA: TGTGCCATCAGTGAGTCCGGGACAGGGGCCTATGAGCAGTTCTTC. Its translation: CAISESGTGAYEQFF.

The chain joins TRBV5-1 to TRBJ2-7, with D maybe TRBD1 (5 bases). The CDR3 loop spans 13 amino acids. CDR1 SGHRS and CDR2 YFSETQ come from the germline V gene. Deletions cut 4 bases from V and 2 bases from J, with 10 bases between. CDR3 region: CASSTTETYEQYF. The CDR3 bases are TGCGCCAGCAGCACGACAGAAACCTACGAGCAGTACTTC.

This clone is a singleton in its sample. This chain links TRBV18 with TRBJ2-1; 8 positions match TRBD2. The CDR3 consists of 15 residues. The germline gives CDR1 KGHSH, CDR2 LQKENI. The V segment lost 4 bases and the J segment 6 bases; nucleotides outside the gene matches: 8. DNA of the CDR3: TGTGCCAGCTCACTGGGACTAGGGATTTCCAATGAGCAGTTCTTC. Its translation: CASSLGLGISNEQFF.

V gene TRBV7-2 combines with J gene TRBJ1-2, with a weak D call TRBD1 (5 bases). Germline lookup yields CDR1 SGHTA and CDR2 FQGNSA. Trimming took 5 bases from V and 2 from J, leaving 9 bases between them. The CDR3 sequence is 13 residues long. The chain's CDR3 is CASSADRNYGYTF. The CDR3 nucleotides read TGTGCCAGCAGCGCCGACAGAAACTATGGCTACACCTTC.

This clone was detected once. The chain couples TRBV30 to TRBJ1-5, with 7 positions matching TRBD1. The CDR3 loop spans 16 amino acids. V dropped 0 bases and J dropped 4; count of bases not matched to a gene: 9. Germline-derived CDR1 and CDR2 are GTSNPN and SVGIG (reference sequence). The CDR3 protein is CAWSVDKGAGNQPQHF. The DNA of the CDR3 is TGTGCCTGGAGTGTTGACAAGGGGGCTGGGAATCAGCCCCAGCATTTT.